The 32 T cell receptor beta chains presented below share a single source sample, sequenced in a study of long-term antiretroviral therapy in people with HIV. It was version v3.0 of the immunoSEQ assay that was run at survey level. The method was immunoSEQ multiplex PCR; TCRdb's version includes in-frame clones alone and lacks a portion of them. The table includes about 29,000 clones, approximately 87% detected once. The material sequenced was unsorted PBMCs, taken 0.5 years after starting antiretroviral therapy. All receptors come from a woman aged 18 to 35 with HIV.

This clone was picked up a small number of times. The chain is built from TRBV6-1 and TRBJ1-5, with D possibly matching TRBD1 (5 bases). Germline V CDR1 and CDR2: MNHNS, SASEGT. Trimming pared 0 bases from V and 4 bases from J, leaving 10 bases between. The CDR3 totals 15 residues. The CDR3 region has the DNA TGTGCCAGCAGTGAAGCGTCTGGGGGTAATCAGCCCCAGCATTTT. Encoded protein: CASSEASGGNQPQHF.

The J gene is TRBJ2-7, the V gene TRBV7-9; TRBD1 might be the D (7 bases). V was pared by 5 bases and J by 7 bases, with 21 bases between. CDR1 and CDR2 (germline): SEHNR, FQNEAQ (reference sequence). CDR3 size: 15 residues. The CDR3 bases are TGTGCCAGCAGCCCCAGGGACAGCAGGGGGGAGGAGCAGTACTTC. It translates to CASSPRDSRGEEQYF.

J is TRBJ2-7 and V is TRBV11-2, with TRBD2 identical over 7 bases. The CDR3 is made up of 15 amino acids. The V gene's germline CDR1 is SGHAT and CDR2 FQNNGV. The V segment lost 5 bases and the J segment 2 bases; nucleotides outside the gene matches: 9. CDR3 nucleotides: TGTGCCAGCAGCACAGGACTAGTCTTAACCTACGAGCAGTACTTC. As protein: CASSTGLVLTYEQYF. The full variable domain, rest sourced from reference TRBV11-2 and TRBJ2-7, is EAGVAQSPRYKIIEKRQSVAFWCNPISGHATLYWYQQILGQGPKLLIQFQNNGVVDDSQLPKDRFSAERLKGVDSTLKIQPAKLEDSAVYLCASSTGLVLTYEQYFGPGTRLTVT.

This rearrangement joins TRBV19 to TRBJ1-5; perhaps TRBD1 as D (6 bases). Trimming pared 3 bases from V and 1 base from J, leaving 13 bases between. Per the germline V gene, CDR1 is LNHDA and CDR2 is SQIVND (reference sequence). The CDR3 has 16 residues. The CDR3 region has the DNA TGTGCCAGTAGTATCTGGACAGAGGGGAGCAATCAGCCCCAGCATTTT. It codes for CASSIWTEGSNQPQHF.

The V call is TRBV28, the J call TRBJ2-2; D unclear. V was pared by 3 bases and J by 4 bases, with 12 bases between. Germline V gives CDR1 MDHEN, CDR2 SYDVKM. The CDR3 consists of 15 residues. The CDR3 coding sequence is TGTGCCAGCAGTTTCTCCCACCCTAGCACCGGGGAGCTGTTTTTT. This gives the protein CASSFSHPSTGELFF.

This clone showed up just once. Written as DNA, the CDR3 is TGTGCCAGCAGCTTCTCCGCGGGGGCTTTGTACGAGCAGTACTTC. Its protein product is CASSFSAGALYEQYF. The chain combines TRBV13 with TRBJ2-7, with a weak D call TRBD2 (7 bases). The V and J ends lost 3 bases and 4 bases respectively, with 16 bases between them. In germline, CDR1 is PRHDT, CDR2 FYEKMQ (reference sequence). CDR3 length equals 15 residues.

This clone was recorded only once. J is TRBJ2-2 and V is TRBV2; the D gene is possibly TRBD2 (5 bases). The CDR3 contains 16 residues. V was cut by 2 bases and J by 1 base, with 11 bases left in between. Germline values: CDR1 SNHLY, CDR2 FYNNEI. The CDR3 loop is CASSERRVGNTGELFF. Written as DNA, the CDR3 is TGTGCCAGCAGTGAAAGGCGGGTTGGGAACACCGGGGAGCTGTTTTTT.

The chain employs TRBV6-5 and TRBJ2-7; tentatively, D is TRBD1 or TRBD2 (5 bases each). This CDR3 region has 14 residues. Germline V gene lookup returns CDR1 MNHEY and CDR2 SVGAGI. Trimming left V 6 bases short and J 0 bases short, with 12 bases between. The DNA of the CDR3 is TGTGCCAGCAGACGAGGGGACCCCTCCTACGAGCAGTACTTC. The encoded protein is CASRRGDPSYEQYF.

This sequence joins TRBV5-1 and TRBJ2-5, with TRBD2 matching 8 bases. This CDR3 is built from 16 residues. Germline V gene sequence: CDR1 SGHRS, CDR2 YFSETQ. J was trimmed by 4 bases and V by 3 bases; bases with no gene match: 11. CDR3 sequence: CASSSTEAGVGETQYF. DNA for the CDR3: TGCGCCAGCAGCTCGACCGAAGCGGGAGTCGGAGAGACCCAGTACTTC.

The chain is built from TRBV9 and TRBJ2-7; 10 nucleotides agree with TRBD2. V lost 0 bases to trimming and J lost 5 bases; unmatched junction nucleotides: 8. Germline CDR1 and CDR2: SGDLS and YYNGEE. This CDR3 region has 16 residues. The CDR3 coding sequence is TGTGCCAGCAGCGTAGGTGTGGGTCTAGCGGGAGACGAGCAGTACTTC. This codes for CASSVGVGLAGDEQYF.

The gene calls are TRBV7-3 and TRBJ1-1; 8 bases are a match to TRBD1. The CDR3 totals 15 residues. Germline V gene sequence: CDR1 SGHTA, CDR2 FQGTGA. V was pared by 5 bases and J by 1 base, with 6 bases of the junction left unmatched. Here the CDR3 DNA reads TGTGCCAGCAGCATCACAGGGGGGGGGAACACTGAAGCTTTCTTT. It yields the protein CASSITGGGNTEAFF.

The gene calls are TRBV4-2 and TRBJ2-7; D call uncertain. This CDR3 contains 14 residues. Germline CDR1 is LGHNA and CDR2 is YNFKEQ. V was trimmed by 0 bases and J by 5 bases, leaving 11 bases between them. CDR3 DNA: TGTGCCAGCAGCCAAGATCAAGTAGTTGACGAGCAGTACTTC. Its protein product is CASSQDQVVDEQYF.

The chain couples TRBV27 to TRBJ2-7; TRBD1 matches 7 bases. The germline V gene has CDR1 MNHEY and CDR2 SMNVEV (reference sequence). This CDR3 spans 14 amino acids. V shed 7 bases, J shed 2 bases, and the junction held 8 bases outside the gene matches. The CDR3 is CASTLRTGAYEQYF. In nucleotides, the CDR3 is TGTGCCAGCACCCTAAGGACAGGTGCCTACGAGCAGTACTTC.

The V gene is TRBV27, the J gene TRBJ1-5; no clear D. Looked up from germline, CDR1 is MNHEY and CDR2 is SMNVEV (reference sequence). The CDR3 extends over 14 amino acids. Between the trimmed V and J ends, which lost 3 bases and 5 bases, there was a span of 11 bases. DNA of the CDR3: TGTGCCAGCAGTTTGGGTGCACCTGATCAGCCCCAGCATTTT. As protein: CASSLGAPDQPQHF.

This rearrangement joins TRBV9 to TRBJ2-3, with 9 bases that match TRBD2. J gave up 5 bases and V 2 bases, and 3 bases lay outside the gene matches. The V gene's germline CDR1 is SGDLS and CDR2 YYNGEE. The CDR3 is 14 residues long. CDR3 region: CASSVEAGGDTQYF. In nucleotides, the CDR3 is TGTGCCAGCAGCGTCGAAGCGGGAGGAGATACGCAGTATTTT.

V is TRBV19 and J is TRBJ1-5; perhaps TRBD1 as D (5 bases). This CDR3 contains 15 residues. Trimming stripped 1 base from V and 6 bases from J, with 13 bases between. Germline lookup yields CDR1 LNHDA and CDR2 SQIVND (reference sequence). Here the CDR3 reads CASSIGDLKFQPQHF. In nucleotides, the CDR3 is TGTGCCAGTAGTATAGGGGACCTTAAATTTCAGCCCCAGCATTTT. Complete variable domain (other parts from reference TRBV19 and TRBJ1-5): DGGITQSPKYLFRKEGQNVTLSCEQNLNHDAMYWYRQDPGQGLRLIYYSQIVNDFQKGDIAEGYSVSREKKESFPLTVTSAQKNPTAFYLCASSIGDLKFQPQHFGDGTRLSIL.

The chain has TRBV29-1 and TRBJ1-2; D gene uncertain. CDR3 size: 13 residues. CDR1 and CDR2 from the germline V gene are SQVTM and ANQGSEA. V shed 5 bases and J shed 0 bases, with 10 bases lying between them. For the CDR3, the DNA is TGCAGCGTTCAAGGGCTCGCTAACTATGGCTACACCTTC. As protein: CSVQGLANYGYTF.

For the CDR3, the DNA is TGTGCCAGCAGCCTAGACACCCCGAGCTCCTACAATGAGCAGTTCTTC. Encoded protein: CASSLDTPSSYNEQFF. The chain joins TRBV7-6 to TRBJ2-1, with D unresolved. Trimming removed 5 bases from V and 0 bases from J, with 14 bases in between. The germline gives CDR1 SGHVS, CDR2 FNYEAQ. The CDR3 consists of 16 residues.

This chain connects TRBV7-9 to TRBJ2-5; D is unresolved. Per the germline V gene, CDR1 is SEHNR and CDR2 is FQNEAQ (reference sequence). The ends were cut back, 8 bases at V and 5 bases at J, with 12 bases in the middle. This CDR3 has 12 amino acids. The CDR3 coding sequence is TGTGCCAGCCGACGTGAATGGGAGACCCAGTACTTC. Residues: CASRREWETQYF.

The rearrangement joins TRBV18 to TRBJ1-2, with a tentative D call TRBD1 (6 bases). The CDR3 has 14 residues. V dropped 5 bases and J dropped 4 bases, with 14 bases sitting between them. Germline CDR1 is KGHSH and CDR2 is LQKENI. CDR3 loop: CASSAPGTSYGYTF. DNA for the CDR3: TGTGCCAGCTCAGCCCCCGGGACATCCTATGGCTACACCTTC.

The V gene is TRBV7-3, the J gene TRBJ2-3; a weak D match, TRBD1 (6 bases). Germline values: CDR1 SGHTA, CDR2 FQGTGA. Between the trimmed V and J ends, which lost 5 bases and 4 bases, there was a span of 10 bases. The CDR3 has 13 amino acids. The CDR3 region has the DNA TGTGCCAGCAGCCTTAACAGGGCAGATACGCAGTATTTT. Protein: CASSLNRADTQYF.

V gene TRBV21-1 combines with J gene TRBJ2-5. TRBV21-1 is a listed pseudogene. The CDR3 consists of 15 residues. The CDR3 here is CASSKALSPQETQYF. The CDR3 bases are TGTGCCAGCAGCAAAGCGCTTTCACCTCAAGAGACCCAGTACTTC.

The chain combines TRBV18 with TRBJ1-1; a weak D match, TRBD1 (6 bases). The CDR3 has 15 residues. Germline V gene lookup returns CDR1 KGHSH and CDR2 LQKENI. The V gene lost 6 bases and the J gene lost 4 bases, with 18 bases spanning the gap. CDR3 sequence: CASSLDRTVGTEAFF. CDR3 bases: TGTGCCAGCTCGCTAGACAGGACCGTGGGCACTGAAGCTTTCTTT.

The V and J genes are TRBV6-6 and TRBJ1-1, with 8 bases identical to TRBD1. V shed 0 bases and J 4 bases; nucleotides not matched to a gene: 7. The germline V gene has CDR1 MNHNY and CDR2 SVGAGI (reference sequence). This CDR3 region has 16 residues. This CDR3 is CASSYSPDRDGTEAFF. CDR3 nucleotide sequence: TGTGCCAGCAGTTACTCACCGGACAGGGACGGCACTGAAGCTTTCTTT.

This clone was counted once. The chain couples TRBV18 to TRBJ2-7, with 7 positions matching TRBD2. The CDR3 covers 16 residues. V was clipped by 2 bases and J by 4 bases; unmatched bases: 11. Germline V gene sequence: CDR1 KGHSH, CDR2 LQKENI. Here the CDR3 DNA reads TGTGCCAGCTCACCAATTGGCGGGGGTTTCTTATACGAGCAGTACTTC. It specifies CASSPIGGGFLYEQYF.

Here the CDR3 reads CASSFSGQQNTEAFF. Written as DNA, the CDR3 is TGTGCCAGCAGCTTCTCGGGACAGCAGAACACTGAAGCTTTCTTT. The chain joins TRBV11-2 to TRBJ1-1, with 7 bases identical to TRBD1. Germline-derived CDR1 and CDR2 are SGHAT and FQNNGV. The CDR3 runs to 15 residues. V shed 3 bases and J 1 base; nucleotides not matched to a gene: 5.

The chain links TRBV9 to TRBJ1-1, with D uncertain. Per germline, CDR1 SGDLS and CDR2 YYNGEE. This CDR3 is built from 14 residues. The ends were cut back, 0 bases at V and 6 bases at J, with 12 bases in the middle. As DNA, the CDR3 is TGTGCCAGCAGCGTAGCGAGGGATCAGGCTGAAGCTTTCTTT. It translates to CASSVARDQAEAFF.

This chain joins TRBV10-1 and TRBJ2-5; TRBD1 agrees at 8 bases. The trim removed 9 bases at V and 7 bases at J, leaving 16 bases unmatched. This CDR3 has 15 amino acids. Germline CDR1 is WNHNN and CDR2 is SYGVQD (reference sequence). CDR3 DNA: TGCGCCAGTGGACAGGGCGACCGGCTGGATGGGACCCAGTACTTC. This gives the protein CASGQGDRLDGTQYF.

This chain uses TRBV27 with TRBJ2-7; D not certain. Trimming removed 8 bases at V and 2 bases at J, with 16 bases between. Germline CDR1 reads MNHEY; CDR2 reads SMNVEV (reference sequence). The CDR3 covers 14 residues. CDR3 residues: CASWATGSPYEQYF. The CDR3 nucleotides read TGTGCCAGCTGGGCTACGGGCAGCCCCTACGAGCAGTACTTC.

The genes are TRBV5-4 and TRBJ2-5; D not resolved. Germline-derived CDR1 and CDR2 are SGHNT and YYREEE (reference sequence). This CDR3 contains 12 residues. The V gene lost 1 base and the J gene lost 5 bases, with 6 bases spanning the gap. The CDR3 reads CASSLQAETQYF. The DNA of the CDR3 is TGTGCCAGCAGCTTGCAGGCTGAGACCCAGTACTTC.

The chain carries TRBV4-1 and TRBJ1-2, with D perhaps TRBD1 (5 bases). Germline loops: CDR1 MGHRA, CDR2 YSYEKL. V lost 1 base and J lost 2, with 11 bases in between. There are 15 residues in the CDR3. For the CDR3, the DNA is TGCGCCAGCAGCCAAGTGAGGGGCCTGAACTATGGCTACACCTTC. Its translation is CASSQVRGLNYGYTF.

This CDR3 reads CASSLVRELREQYF. The CDR3 coding sequence is TGTGCCAGCAGTTTAGTCCGTGAATTGCGCGAGCAGTACTTC. The chain is built from TRBV28 and TRBJ2-7; D remains unclear. V shed 2 bases and J shed 6 bases, with 14 bases lying between them. Germline CDR1 and CDR2: MDHEN and SYDVKM. This CDR3 region has 14 residues.